The 10 T cell receptor beta chains given below trace back to one sample, sequenced in a study of cytomegalovirus exposure and HLA in healthy donors (dated by TCRdb to the late 2010s). The library was produced with the immunoSEQ multiplex PCR assay. What TCRdb holds here is the immuneACCESS table cut down to in-frame rearrangements. Part of the clones is not present; checked against another copy, under half of the missing clones reflect an unresolved V gene, and the others are unexplained. A total of 200,000 to 250,000 clones appear in this sample, 87% of them only once. The top ten constitute around 2.6% of the sample. The sample consisted of PBMCs. The receptors shown here come from a man aged 18 to 35 in good health and CMV-seronegative.

The chain couples TRBV27 to TRBJ2-7; 8 bases line up with TRBD2. Trimming removed 1 base from V and 4 bases from J; junction bases left unmatched: 6. Per germline, CDR1 MNHEY and CDR2 SMNVEV (reference sequence). The CDR3 runs to 15 residues. This chain's CDR3 is CASSLFAAGVYEQYF. CDR3 coding DNA: TGTGCCAGCAGTTTATTTGCAGCGGGAGTTTACGAGCAGTACTTC.

The V and J genes are TRBV2 and TRBJ2-7, with D possibly being TRBD1 (6 bases). V was trimmed by 6 bases and J by 5 bases, leaving 11 bases between them. The germline V gene has CDR1 SNHLY and CDR2 FYNNEI. This CDR3 spans 12 amino acids. The CDR3 is CASRTGFDEQYF. The DNA of the CDR3 is TGTGCCAGCAGAACAGGGTTCGACGAGCAGTACTTC. Filled out from reference TRBV2 and TRBJ2-7, the complete variable domain reads EPEVTQTPSHQVTQMGQEVILRCVPISNHLYFYWYRQILGQKVEFLVSFYNNEISEKSEIFDDQFSVERPDGSNFTLKIRSTKLEDSAMYFCASRTGFDEQYFGPGTRLTVT.

The rearrangement links TRBV27 to TRBJ2-3; D not resolved. Trimming shortened V by 0 bases and J by 1 base, and 5 bases separated the two germline ends. There are 14 residues in the CDR3. Germline-derived CDR1 and CDR2 are MNHEY and SMNVEV (reference sequence). CDR3 protein: CASSLSQGTDTQYF. DNA of the CDR3: TGTGCCAGCAGTTTATCTCAGGGCACAGATACGCAGTATTTT.

The chain recombines TRBV7-2 with TRBJ2-2; D perhaps matches TRBD2 (7 bases). CDR1 and CDR2 from the germline V gene are SGHTA and FQGNSA. This CDR3 is built from 14 residues. Between the trimmed V and J ends, which lost 4 bases and 7 bases, there was a span of 13 bases. Here the CDR3 reads CASSYRGASGELFF. In DNA form, the CDR3 reads TGTGCCAGCAGCTACCGGGGGGCGAGCGGGGAGCTGTTTTTT.

The chain joins TRBV9 to TRBJ1-6; possibly TRBD1 for D (6 bases). Germline assignment: CDR1 SGDLS and CDR2 YYNGEE. V dropped 4 bases and J dropped 5 bases, with 13 bases sitting between them. The CDR3 covers 15 residues. The CDR3 reads CASSPGQSHNSPLHF. The DNA of the CDR3 is TGTGCCAGCAGCCCCGGACAGTCCCATAATTCACCCCTCCACTTT.

The chain links TRBV15 to TRBJ1-4; perhaps TRBD1 as D (5 bases). The CDR3 covers 18 residues. Germline CDR1 and CDR2: LNHNV and YYDKDF (reference sequence). The V and J ends lost 0 bases and 14 bases respectively, with 28 bases between them. CDR3 coding DNA: TGTGCCACCAGCAGAGATGGGATGCGAGAGGACGGGAGAGAGGGGCTGTTTTTT. It translates to CATSRDGMREDGREGLFF.

Worth noting for this clone: Its ends do not fully match the called genes, so a read error is possible. The chain uses TRBV28 and TRBJ2-7, with TRBD2 matching 10 bases. The CDR3 consists of 15 residues. Per germline, CDR1 MDHEN and CDR2 SYDVKM. DNA for the CDR3: TGTGCCAGTACTGAGAGCGGGAGGGGGTCCTCCGAGCAGTACTTC. It translates to CASTESGRGSSEQYF.

This chain links TRBV18 with TRBJ2-7; 9 positions agree with TRBD1. Germline CDR1 and CDR2: KGHSH and LQKENI. The CDR3 extends over 14 amino acids. The V segment lost 2 bases and the J segment 3 bases; nucleotides outside the gene matches: 2. CDR3 in amino acids: CASSPWDRDYEQYF. DNA for the CDR3: TGTGCCAGCTCACCATGGGACAGGGACTACGAGCAGTACTTC. Full variable domain (outside the CDR3, taken from reference TRBV18 and TRBJ2-7): NAGVMQNPRHLVRRRGQEARLRCSPMKGHSHVYWYRQLPEEGLKFMVYLQKENIIDESGMPKERFSAEFPKEGPSILRIQQVVRGDSAAYFCASSPWDRDYEQYFGPGTRLTVT.

The chain is built from TRBV5-4 and TRBJ1-2, with D possibly TRBD1 on 6 matching bases. Germline V lookup: CDR1 SGHNT, CDR2 YYREEE (reference sequence). The CDR3 extends over 13 amino acids. V shed 4 bases and J shed 7 bases, with 14 bases lying between them. CDR3 residues: CASSINREGGYTF. CDR3 bases: TGTGCCAGCAGCATCAACAGGGAGGGTGGCTACACCTTC.

CDR3 amino acids: CASSYGAVGVSYPLFF. The CDR3 nucleotides read TGTGCCAGCAGTTACGGGGCGGTTGGGGTATCGTACCCTCTGTTCTTC. The chain has TRBV6-5 and TRBJ2-1, with D possibly matching TRBD1 (5 bases). Deletions cut 2 bases from V and 15 bases from J, with 26 bases between. From germline, CDR1 is MNHEY and CDR2 SVGAGI. This CDR3 contains 16 residues.